This T cell receptor (beta chain) was sequenced for a study of T-cell memory formation after mild COVID-19. Findings and limits, study-wide: Clones contracting over day 15 to 85 were CD4/CD8 balanced, with later expanders leaning CD4+.

Per germline, CDR1 SGHTA and CDR2 FQGNSA. V was shortened by 1 base and J by 0 bases, with 4 bases between the two germline ends. This CDR3 is built from 14 residues. Remarks on this clonotype: Its antigen is currently unknown.

TCR alpha and TCR beta cDNA libraries with sample barcodes and UMIs came from 5'RACE using constant-segment primers. TCRdb used MiXCR to reprocess the 5' RACE reads, holding one entry per CDR3 protein. The data show roughly 190,000 distinct CDR3 sequences, with about 10% seen just once and 3% held by the top ten. The rearrangement joins TRBV7-2 to TRBJ1-3; D unclear. The sequence was collected from a man in his late teens or twenties who had mild COVID-19 (a few samples of this study predate the infection). Cell type and time point are not known. The sequenced material came from PBMCs or a T cell subset sorted from them (not recorded which). The CDR3 loop is CASSLGVSGNTIYF. CDR3 nucleotides: TGTGCCAGCAGCTTAGGAGTCTCTGGAAACACCATATATTTT.